The present T cell receptor beta chain was sequenced within a study of blood T cell repertoires in COVID-19. For the study at large: The origin of the acute and convalescent COVID-19 samples was the United States, Italy and Spain.

In its sample, this clone was seen many times. Per the study methods: Amplification with reference gene primers provided the estimates of nucleated cell counts. Sequencing used immunoSEQ multiplex PCR; TCRdb keeps in-frame clones, though not all of them. The V and J calls and clone size come from that table; D and trimming were worked out from the DNA. The sample lists 240,000 or so clones; around 88% were seen once. The CDR3 has 16 amino acids. V dropped 2 bases and J dropped 7; count of bases not matched to a gene: 5. The germline V gene has CDR1 WSHSY and CDR2 SAAADI. Residents of 20 to 25 US areas, aged about 18 to 89 years, made up the participants.

V gene TRBV10-2 combines with J gene TRBJ2-7; 16 bases fit TRBD2. The specimen was PBMCs or T cells enriched from blood (not recorded which). The sequence was obtained from a woman aged 40-49 years with acute COVID-19. The CDR3 DNA follows: TGCGCCAGCAGTGAGCCGGGACTAGCGGGAGGGATAGAGCAGTACTTC. This sequence encodes CASSEPGLAGGIEQYF.